The text below deals with one T cell receptor beta chain. The target of this receptor is not known. No base quality values were provided; no much bigger clone lies one nucleotide off. From the germline V gene, CDR1 is SGHDT and CDR2 is YYEEEE. V is reduced by 0 bases and J by 5 bases, leaving a spacing of 11 bases between them. From its cysteine to its phenylalanine, the CDR3 spans 14 amino acids. Kept here is only the CDR3 DNA, which spans 42 bases and is read in frame from base 1. At diagnosis, peripheral blood, uninvolved tumor-adjacent lung and tumor were collected and were preserved as a mix of fresh-frozen and FFPE material. For TCR repertoire profiling, the blood samples were analyzed as peripheral blood mononuclear cells. The immunoSEQ Assay was used to sequence TCR beta CDR3 regions from DNA. The published analysis was carried out like this. T cell density was computed as TCR beta template counts normalized to usable DNA estimated by amplifying housekeeping genes. Richness was estimated using the preseqR package, with extrapolation to 400,000 templates for PBMC samples and to 120,000 templates for tissue samples. Clonality was taken to be one minus Pielou's evenness. Tissue-enriched TCRs were identified by differential abundance testing using productive amino-acid clonotypes, minimum total count 5 and alpha 0.1. The Jaccard Index and the Morisita Overlap Index were used to measure repertoire overlap between compartments. GLIPH clustered TCR beta CDR3s with public tetramer-defined viral CDR3s; viral motifs required at least three viral sequences plus V-gene enrichment. The table comes from immuneACCESS by way of TCRdb, which keeps in-frame sequences with V and J called. Part of the clones is missing from these tables; in studies checked, under half for an unresolved V gene and the rest for unknown reasons. The D gene and trimming were derived from the DNA, and the V and J assignments and clone size from that table. In all, the sample holds about 56,000 clones, and roughly 85% of those were seen once. Jointly, the top ten make up 5.2% of the sample.

The sample is drawn from a study of T cells in localized non-small cell lung cancer (dated by TCRdb to 2019 to 2021). Broadly, across the study: T cell repertoires of 236 early-stage NSCLC patients were analyzed, with tumors being compared against uninvolved tumor-adjacent lungs. The cohort was made up of around 240 treatment-naive NSCLC patients whose localized lung tumors had been resected. NSCLC patients had a mean age of approximately 72 years, and 129 were male and about a hundred female.

Broader findings and caveats from the paper: Because multi-region sequencing of the tumors was not done, intratumor heterogeneity could not be ruled out. A median of around 50 of the top 100 tumor clones were detected in paired uninvolved adjacent lung, and 25 to 35 of these tumor clones were also found among the top 100 clones of the paired uninvolved adjacent lung. Uninvolved tumor-adjacent lung showed the highest T cell clonality, higher than tumor, which suggests more focused antigenic responses in the uninvolved tumor-adjacent lung. Longer overall survival was associated with higher blood T cell density, whereas shorter survival was associated with higher adjacent-lung clonality. Since the design was exploratory, TCR variables were selected using unadjusted p-values with no false-discovery rate correction.

In this chain, TRBV5-6 is recombined with TRBJ1-1; the D gene cannot be named for sure. The sample here was peripheral blood, taken before any cancer treatment. This TCR came from a woman aged 35-75 years with stage I lung adenocarcinoma. The CDR3 protein: CASSLALARTEAFF. DNA sequence: TGTGCCAGCAGCTTGGCGCTTGCTCGAACTGAAGCTTTCTTT. Full variable domain (CDR3 extended with the reference TRBV5-6 and TRBJ1-1 proteins): DAGVTQSPTHLIKTRGQQVTLRCSPKSGHDTVSWYQQALGQGPQFIFQYYEEEERQRGNFPDRFSGHQFPNYSSELNVNALLLGDSALYLCASSLALARTEAFFGQGTRLTVV.